This is a list of T cell receptor beta chains from one sample in a study of T cell changes during pregnancy in multiple sclerosis. Data came from immunoSEQ multiplex PCR; TCRdb stores just in-frame clones and leaves some out. This sample has some 14,000 clones, with roughly nine tenths found just once. Sequences were derived from CD8+ T cells from peripheral blood mononuclear cells, sampled after pregnancy. The receptors stem from a female donor in good health, enrolled as a control in a pregnancy study. Both conserved end residues are part of each CDR3. The D gene is left open where the match is weak. The size entry is marked missing in some rows and otherwise reads once, few, many or a size class.

clone size	D gene	V gene	J gene	CDR3 DNA	CDR3 protein
.	.	TRBV7-2	TRBJ2-1	TGTGCCAGCAGCTTAGTCTCCAGCTCCTACAATGAGCAGTTCTTC	CASSLVSSSYNEQFF
.	.	TRBV6-5	TRBJ2-7	TGTGCCAGCAGTCAATCCCGGGATAGCGAGCAGTACTTC	CASSQSRDSEQYF
.	TRBD1	TRBV19	TRBJ2-7	TGTGCCAGTAGTATGGGGGACAGGGACTCCTACGAGCAGTACTTC	CASSMGDRDSYEQYF
once	.	TRBV27	TRBJ1-2	TGTGCCAGCAGTTATGGCAGGGAATATGGCTACACCTTC	CASSYGREYGYTF
.	.	TRBV21-1	TRBJ2-2	TGTGCCAGCAGCAAAGAACCGGCAGGGCCGGGGGAGCTGTTTTTT	CASSKEPAGPGELFF
few	TRBD1	TRBV15	TRBJ2-5	TGTGCCACCAGCAGGGCACAGGGGGCGGAGACCCAGTACTTC	CATSRAQGAETQYF
.	.	TRBV27	TRBJ1-1	TGTGCCAGCAGGGTACAGGGGAACACTGAAGCTTTCTTT	CASRVQGNTEAFF
.	TRBD1	TRBV7-9	TRBJ1-1	TGTGCCAGCAGCCTAACCTTCCAGGGGGCTAGGACTGAAGCTTTCTTT	CASSLTFQGARTEAFF
.	TRBD2	TRBV4-2	TRBJ2-1	TGTGCCAGCAGCCAAGGAGAAGGCGGGAGGGCCAATGAGCAGTTCTTC	CASSQGEGGRANEQFF
.	TRBD1	TRBV5-1	TRBJ1-3	TGCGCCAGCTCAACGCAGGGGGCGGCTGGAAACACCATATATTTT	CASSTQGAAGNTIYF
.	TRBD2	TRBV4-1	TRBJ2-3	TGCGCCAGCAGCGGCGGGACTAGCAGTCCCCGAGATACGCAGTATTTT	CASSGGTSSPRDTQYF
.	.	TRBV27	TRBJ2-2	TGTGCCAGCGTGACAGGCACCGGGGAGCTGTTTTTT	CASVTGTGELFF
.	.	TRBV5-4	TRBJ2-1	TGTGCCAGCAGCTTCAGGGACAATGAGCAGTTCTTC	CASSFRDNEQFF
.	.	TRBV4-3	TRBJ2-1	TGCGCCAGCAGCCAAGATGGGAGACCCTACAATGAGCAGTTCTTC	CASSQDGRPYNEQFF